Shown below are 28 T cell receptor beta chains from a single sample sequenced in a study of technical replicates of blood from several donors. Data came from immunoSEQ multiplex PCR; TCRdb stores just in-frame clones and leaves some out. Seen here are almost 85,000 clones, 95% to 98% observed once, and the top ten hold 0.15% to 0.2%. The sequenced sample was T cells isolated from PBMCs. The receptors were gathered from a human donor in good health.

V usage is TRBV5-4 and J usage is TRBJ1-1; D remains ambiguous. With 3 bases removed from V and 1 base from J, the gap between germline ends came to 13 bases. Germline CDR1 and CDR2: SGHNT and YYREEE (reference sequence). The CDR3 extends over 15 amino acids. The CDR3 DNA follows: TGTGCCAGCAGCTCCTCCGGGAAATGGAACACTGAAGCTTTCTTT. This codes for CASSSSGKWNTEAFF.

The chain joins TRBV19 to TRBJ1-1; D gene ambiguous. Germline V gene lookup returns CDR1 LNHDA and CDR2 SQIVND (reference sequence). Trimming removed 11 bases at V and 1 base at J, with 11 bases between. The length of the CDR3 is 12 residues. This CDR3 reads CAASNGNTEAFF. CDR3 DNA sequence: TGTGCCGCCTCAAACGGGAACACTGAAGCTTTCTTT.

This clone was seen a single time. This chain connects TRBV30 to TRBJ2-5; 11 positions agree with TRBD2. The germline gives CDR1 GTSNPN, CDR2 SVGIG (reference sequence). The CDR3 length is 16 residues. V was pared by 4 bases and J by 0 bases, with 7 bases of the junction left unmatched. The CDR3 region has the DNA TGTGCCTGGACGGGGCTAGCGGGGGGTTACCAAGAGACCCAGTACTTC. It is translated as CAWTGLAGGYQETQYF.

The rearrangement uses TRBV11-3 and TRBJ2-7; 8 bases agree with TRBD2. There are 16 residues in the CDR3. Germline V lookup: CDR1 SGHNT, CDR2 YENEEA. Trimming at V came to 4 bases and at J to 0 bases, leaving 8 bases not matched to a gene. The CDR3 DNA sequence: TGTGCCAGCAGCTCCCCCCCCAGCGGGAGCTCCTACGAGCAGTACTTC. Translated, it gives CASSSPPSGSSYEQYF.

The V gene is TRBV6-5, the J gene TRBJ1-5, with 9 nucleotides matching TRBD1. The V and J ends lost 0 bases and 6 bases, in that order; junction bases with no gene match: 6. The CDR3 covers 16 residues. Germline V lookup: CDR1 MNHEY, CDR2 SVGAGI. The CDR3, as DNA: TGTGCCAGCAGTTACTCGGGACAGGGTTTGGGTCAGCCCCAGCATTTT. Translation: CASSYSGQGLGQPQHF.

With regard to this clone: One end of the junction is discordant with germline, which a read error may explain. The chain is built from TRBV29-1 and TRBJ2-5; D is perhaps TRBD1 (6 bases). The CDR3 is made up of 15 amino acids. CDR1 is SQVTM, CDR2 ANQGSEA, per germline. In nucleotides, the CDR3 is TGCAGCGTAGAAGGGACACGTTTTCCTCAAGAGACCCAGTACTTC. It specifies CSVEGTRFPQETQYF.

This rearrangement joins TRBV19 to TRBJ1-2; D gene uncertain. The CDR3 is made up of 13 amino acids. Germline V gives CDR1 LNHDA, CDR2 SQIVND (reference sequence). Between the trimmed V and J ends, which lost 5 bases and 4 bases, there was a span of 11 bases. The DNA of the CDR3 is TGTGCCAGTAGTCCCATGGGGAGCTATGGCTACACCTTC. Translated: CASSPMGSYGYTF.

In DNA, the CDR3 is TGTGCCAGCAGTCTCCCCCAGGGGGGATTCGCCTACGAGCAGTACTTC. Its protein product is CASSLPQGGFAYEQYF. The chain employs TRBV27 and TRBJ2-7, with TRBD1 as a possible D gene (7 bases). Per the germline V gene, CDR1 is MNHEY and CDR2 is SMNVEV (reference sequence). The V gene lost 5 bases and the J gene lost 2 bases, with 19 bases spanning the gap. This CDR3 contains 16 residues.

The chain carries TRBV7-3 and TRBJ2-7; TRBD1 matches at 9 bases. Trimming cost V 5 bases and J 2 bases; bases outside gene matches: 1. This CDR3 contains 13 residues. The germline V gene has CDR1 SGHTA and CDR2 FQGTGA. CDR3 sequence: CASSRDRAYEQYF. The CDR3 bases are TGTGCCAGCAGCCGGGACAGGGCCTACGAGCAGTACTTC.

The CDR3 coding sequence is TGTGCCAGCAGCTTCTCTTCTAGAGATACGCAGTATTTT. The encoded protein is CASSFSSRDTQYF. The chain recombines TRBV11-2 with TRBJ2-3, with no clear D. The CDR3 sequence is 13 residues long. CDR1 is SGHAT, CDR2 FQNNGV, per germline. With 3 bases removed from V and 5 bases from J, the gap between germline ends came to 9 bases.

This chain joins TRBV6-5 and TRBJ2-5; 9 bases align to TRBD2. This CDR3 region has 15 residues. V dropped 2 bases and J dropped 1; count of bases not matched to a gene: 2. CDR1 and CDR2 from the germline V gene are MNHEY and SVGAGI. DNA for the CDR3: TGTGCCAGCAGTTACGTAGCGGGAGTCCAAGAGACCCAGTACTTC. Protein product: CASSYVAGVQETQYF.

The rearrangement links TRBV4-2 to TRBJ2-3; D possibly corresponds to TRBD2 (7 bases). Trimming took 5 bases from V and 4 from J, leaving 13 bases between them. CDR3 size: 14 residues. Germline-derived CDR1 and CDR2 are LGHNA and YNFKEQ. The CDR3 DNA sequence: TGTGCCAGCAGCGTAGGGGGGGCCCCAGATACGCAGTATTTT. This encodes CASSVGGAPDTQYF.

CDR3 amino acids: CASSLVWYGAKNIQYF. DNA for the CDR3: TGTGCCAGCAGTTTGGTGTGGTACGGGGCCAAAAACATTCAGTACTTC. V is TRBV27 and J is TRBJ2-4; D gene ambiguous. The CDR3 has 16 residues. Trimming left V 3 bases short and J 1 base short, with 13 bases between. Germline lookup yields CDR1 MNHEY and CDR2 SMNVEV (reference sequence).

V is TRBV5-1 and J is TRBJ2-7, with TRBD2 matching 7 bases. The CDR3 extends over 12 amino acids. With V trimmed by 6 bases and J by 6 bases, 6 bases remained unmatched. CDR1 is SGHRS, CDR2 YFSETQ, per germline. CDR3 DNA: TGCGCCAGCACGTCGACGGGAGGCGAGCAGTACTTC. Translated: CASTSTGGEQYF.

The chain combines TRBV11-1 with TRBJ1-2; 10 bases line up with TRBD1. The CDR3 sequence is 15 residues long. Germline V gene sequence: CDR1 SGHAT, CDR2 FQDESV (reference sequence). V was clipped by 5 bases and J by 6 bases; unmatched bases: 9. The CDR3: CASSKSGTGVDGYTF. In nucleotides, the CDR3 is TGTGCCAGCAGCAAGTCCGGGACAGGGGTCGATGGCTACACCTTC.

This clone was detected only once. The genes are TRBV5-1 and TRBJ2-7, with 8 bases fitting TRBD2. V was pared by 4 bases and J by 4 bases, with 13 bases of the junction left unmatched. This CDR3 spans 16 amino acids. Germline-derived CDR1 and CDR2 are SGHRS and YFSETQ. CDR3 protein: CASSPSGGAGEYEQYF. The CDR3 nucleotides are TGCGCCAGCAGCCCGTCCGGGGGGGCTGGGGAGTACGAGCAGTACTTC.

This chain links TRBV12-5 with TRBJ2-7; weak D call: TRBD2 (7 bases). The germline V gene has CDR1 LGHNT and CDR2 FRNRAP. V lost 3 bases and J lost 5, with 14 bases in between. The CDR3 runs 14 residues. The DNA for the CDR3 is TGTGCTAGTGGTTTCGGGGGGCCGATGAACGAGCAGTACTTC. Its protein is CASGFGGPMNEQYF.

The V gene is TRBV4-1, the J gene TRBJ2-1; 12 bases fit TRBD2. Germline V gene lookup returns CDR1 MGHRA and CDR2 YSYEKL. The CDR3 has 17 amino acids. J was trimmed by 7 bases and V by 0 bases; bases with no gene match: 7. CDR3 residues: CASSQDYLAGGQNEQFF. In DNA, the CDR3 is TGCGCCAGCAGCCAAGATTACCTAGCGGGAGGGCAGAATGAGCAGTTCTTC.

CDR3 protein: CASSLIPADEQYF. The CDR3 nucleotides are TGCGCCAGCAGCTTGATCCCGGCGGACGAGCAGTACTTC. The V and J genes are TRBV5-1 and TRBJ2-7; D is ambiguous. Germline CDR1 SGHRS, CDR2 YFSETQ. Trimming pared 1 base from V and 5 bases from J, leaving 10 bases between. The CDR3 covers 13 residues.

CDR3 amino acids: CASSDYAPQLGYTF. CDR3 DNA: TGTGCCAGCAGTGACTATGCGCCCCAACTTGGCTACACCTTC. This rearrangement joins TRBV2 to TRBJ1-2; D not certain. V lost 3 bases and J lost 7, with 15 bases in between. This CDR3 has 14 residues. Germline V lookup: CDR1 SNHLY, CDR2 FYNNEI.

Here the CDR3 DNA reads TGTGCCAGCAGTTACACCGGGGGGGGTGCCGGAAACACCATATATTTT. Translation: CASSYTGGGAGNTIYF. The V call is TRBV6-5, the J call TRBJ1-3, with D maybe TRBD1 (5 bases). V gave up 2 bases and J gave up 4 bases, with 15 bases separating them. Germline values: CDR1 MNHEY, CDR2 SVGAGI. The CDR3 runs to 16 residues.

V gene TRBV28 combines with J gene TRBJ2-4; 7 nucleotides align to TRBD1. Trimming took 5 bases from V and 6 from J; bases not matched to a gene: 13. Per germline, CDR1 MDHEN and CDR2 SYDVKM. This CDR3 spans 16 amino acids. CDR3 sequence: CASSPLTGKGGNIQYF. CDR3 in DNA: TGTGCCAGCAGTCCACTGACAGGGAAAGGGGGAAACATTCAGTACTTC.

The chain couples TRBV4-1 to TRBJ2-3, with 13 positions matching TRBD2. This CDR3 has 16 amino acids. Germline V gene lookup returns CDR1 MGHRA and CDR2 YSYEKL. The trim removed 0 bases at V and 3 bases at J, leaving 0 bases unmatched. CDR3 nucleotide sequence: TGCGCCAGCAGCCAAGAGGGACTAGCGGGAACAGATACGCAGTATTTT. This encodes CASSQEGLAGTDTQYF.

V is TRBV6-1 and J is TRBJ2-7, with D perhaps TRBD2 (5 bases). The V end was cut by 3 bases, the J end by 8 bases, with 11 bases between. From germline, CDR1 is MNHNS and CDR2 SASEGT. The CDR3 is 12 amino acids. CDR3 protein: CASSEIGGQQYF. The DNA of the CDR3 is TGTGCCAGCAGTGAGATCGGAGGCCAGCAGTACTTC.

This clone has only one observation. The V call is TRBV19, the J call TRBJ2-7, with D tentatively TRBD2 (6 bases). Between the trimmed V and J ends, which lost 5 bases and 9 bases, there was a span of 11 bases. Germline loops: CDR1 LNHDA, CDR2 SQIVND (reference sequence). CDR3 size: 11 residues. The CDR3: CASSPGLRQYF. CDR3 DNA: TGTGCCAGTAGTCCGGGACTCCGGCAGTACTTC.

The CDR3, as DNA: TGCGCCAGCAGCTTGGCGGGACTACCTAATGAGCAGTTCTTC. This sequence encodes CASSLAGLPNEQFF. V usage is TRBV5-1 and J usage is TRBJ2-1; 7 bases map to TRBD2. The CDR3 spans 14 residues. The trim removed 0 bases at V and 7 bases at J, leaving 4 bases unmatched. Germline loops: CDR1 SGHRS, CDR2 YFSETQ. The full variable domain, with the rest looked up from reference TRBV5-1 and TRBJ2-1, is KAGVTQTPRYLIKTRGQQVTLSCSPISGHRSVSWYQQTPGQGLQFLFEYFSETQRNKGNFPGRFSGRQFSNSRSEMNVSTLELGDSALYLCASSLAGLPNEQFFGPGTRLTVL.

The J gene is TRBJ2-7, the V gene TRBV29-1; a possible D gene is TRBD1 (5 bases). V lost 0 bases and J lost 2, with 14 bases in between. This CDR3 spans 15 amino acids. Germline assignment: CDR1 SQVTM and CDR2 ANQGSEA. In DNA, the CDR3 is TGCAGCGTTGAAGATGTGGCAGGGATCACCTACGAGCAGTACTTC. The encoded protein is CSVEDVAGITYEQYF.

This chain joins TRBV10-3 and TRBJ1-2; the match to TRBD1 covers 10 bases. This CDR3 region has 13 residues. CDR1 and CDR2 from the germline V gene are ENHRY and SYGVKD. V lost 6 bases and J lost 6; bases outside the gene matches: 4. The CDR3 coding sequence is TGTGCCATCAGGCGGGACAGGGGTGATGGCTACACCTTC. This codes for CAIRRDRGDGYTF.